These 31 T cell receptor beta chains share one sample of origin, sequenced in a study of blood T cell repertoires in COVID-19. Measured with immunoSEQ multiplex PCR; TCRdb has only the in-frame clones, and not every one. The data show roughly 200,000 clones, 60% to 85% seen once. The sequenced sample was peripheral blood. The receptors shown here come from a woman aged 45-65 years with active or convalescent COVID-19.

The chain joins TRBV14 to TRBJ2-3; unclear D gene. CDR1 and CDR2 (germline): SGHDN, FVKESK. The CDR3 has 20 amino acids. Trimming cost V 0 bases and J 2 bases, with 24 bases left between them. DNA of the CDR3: TGTGCCAGCAGCCAAGAATGCTTTATCTGCCCTACGGAGTCCACAGATACGCAGTATTTT. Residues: CASSQECFICPTESTDTQYF.

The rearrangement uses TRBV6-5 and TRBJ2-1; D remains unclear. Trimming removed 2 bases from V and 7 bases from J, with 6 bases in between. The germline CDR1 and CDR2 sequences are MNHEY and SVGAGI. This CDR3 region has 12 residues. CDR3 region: CASSYGPNEQFF. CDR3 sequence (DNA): TGTGCCAGCAGTTACGGGCCAAATGAGCAGTTCTTC.

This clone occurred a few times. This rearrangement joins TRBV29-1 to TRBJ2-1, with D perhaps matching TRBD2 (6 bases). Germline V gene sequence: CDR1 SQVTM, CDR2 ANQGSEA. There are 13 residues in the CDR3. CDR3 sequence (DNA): TGCACGTCGGGACTCGACCGAGGGAGAGAGCAGTTCTTC. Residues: CTSGLDRGREQFF.

The CDR3 DNA follows: TGTGCCAGCAGCTTAGTGGGGGAGGGGCAGTTCTTC. Residues: CASSLVGEGQFF. V usage is TRBV7-9 and J usage is TRBJ2-1, with 7 bases lining up with TRBD2. The CDR3 spans 12 residues. The germline CDR1 and CDR2 sequences are SEHNR and FQNEAQ (reference sequence). Losses at the gene ends were 1 base for V and 12 bases for J; bases not matched to a gene: 3.

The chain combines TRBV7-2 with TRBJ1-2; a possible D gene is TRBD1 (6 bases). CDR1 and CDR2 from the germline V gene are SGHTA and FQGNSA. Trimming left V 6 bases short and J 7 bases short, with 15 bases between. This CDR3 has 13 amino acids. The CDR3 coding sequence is TGTGCCAGCAGTTTGGACAGTTCTTCTGGCTACACCTTC. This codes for CASSLDSSSGYTF. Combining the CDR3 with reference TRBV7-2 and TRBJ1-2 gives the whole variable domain GAGVSQSPSNKVTEKGKDVELRCDPISGHTALYWYRQSLGQGLEFLIYFQGNSAPDKSGLPSDRFSAERTGGSVSTLTIQRTQQEDSAVYLCASSLDSSSGYTFGSGTRLTVV.

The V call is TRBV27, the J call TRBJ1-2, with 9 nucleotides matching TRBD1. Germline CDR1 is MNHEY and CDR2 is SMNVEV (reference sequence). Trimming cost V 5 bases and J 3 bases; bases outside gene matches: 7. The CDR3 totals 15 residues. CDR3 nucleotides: TGTGCCAGCAGTCCCTTCGGGGACAGGGACTATGGCTACACCTTC. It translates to CASSPFGDRDYGYTF.

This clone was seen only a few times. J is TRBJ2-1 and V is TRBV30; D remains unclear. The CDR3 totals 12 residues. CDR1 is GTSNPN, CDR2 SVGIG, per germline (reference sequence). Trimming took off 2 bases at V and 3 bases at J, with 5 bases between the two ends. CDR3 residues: CAWSPYYNEQFF. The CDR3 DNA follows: TGTGCCTGGAGTCCCTACTACAATGAGCAGTTCTTC. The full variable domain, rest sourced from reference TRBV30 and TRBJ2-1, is SQTIHQWPATLVQPVGSPLSLECTVEGTSNPNLYWYRQAAGRGLQLLFYSVGIGQISSEVPQNLSASRPQDRQFILSSKKLLLSDSGFYLCAWSPYYNEQFFGPGTRLTVL.

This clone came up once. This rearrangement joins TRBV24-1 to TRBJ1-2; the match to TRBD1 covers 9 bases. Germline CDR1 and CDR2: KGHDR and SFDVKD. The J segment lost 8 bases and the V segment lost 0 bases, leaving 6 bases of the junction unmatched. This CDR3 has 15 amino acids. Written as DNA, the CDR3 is TGTGCCACCAGTGATTTGACAGGGGGCGCAGTCGGCTACACCTTC. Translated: CATSDLTGGAVGYTF.

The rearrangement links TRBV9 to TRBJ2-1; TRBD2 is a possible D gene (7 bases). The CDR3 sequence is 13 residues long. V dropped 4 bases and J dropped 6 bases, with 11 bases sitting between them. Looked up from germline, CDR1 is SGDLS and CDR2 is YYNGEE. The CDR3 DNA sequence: TGTGCCAGCAGCCCCGGGGGGCTCAATGAGCAGTTCTTC. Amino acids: CASSPGGLNEQFF.

CDR3 loop: CASSPRSGELFF. The CDR3 DNA reads as TGTGCCAGCAGCCCCCGGTCCGGGGAGCTGTTTTTT. The V and J genes are TRBV7-9 and TRBJ2-2, with D hard to call. The CDR3 contains 12 residues. V was shortened by 5 bases and J by 6 bases, with 7 bases between the two germline ends. The germline CDR1 and CDR2 sequences are SEHNR and FQNEAQ (reference sequence).

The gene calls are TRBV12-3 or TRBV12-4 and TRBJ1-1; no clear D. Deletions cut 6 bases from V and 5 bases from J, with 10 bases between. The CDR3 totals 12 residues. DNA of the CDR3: TGTGCCAGCAGGTCGGGGTTTACTGAAGCTTTCTTT. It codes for CASRSGFTEAFF.

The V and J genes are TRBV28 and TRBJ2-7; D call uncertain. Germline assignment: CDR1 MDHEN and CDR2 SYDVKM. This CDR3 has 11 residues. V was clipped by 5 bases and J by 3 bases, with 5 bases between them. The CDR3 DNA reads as TGTGCCAGCAGTCTAGTCTACGAGCAGTACTTC. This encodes CASSLVYEQYF. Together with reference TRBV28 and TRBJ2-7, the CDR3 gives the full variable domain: DVKVTQSSRYLVKRTGEKVFLECVQDMDHENMFWYRQDPGLGLRLIYFSYDVKMKEKGDIPEGYSVSREKKERFSLILESASTNQTSMYLCASSLVYEQYFGPGTRLTVT.

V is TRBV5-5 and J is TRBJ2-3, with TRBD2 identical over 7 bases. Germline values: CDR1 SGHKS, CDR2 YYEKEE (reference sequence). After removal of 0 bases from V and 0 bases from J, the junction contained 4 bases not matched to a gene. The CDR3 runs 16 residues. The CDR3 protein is CASSLASSGSTDTQYF. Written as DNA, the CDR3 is TGTGCCAGCAGCTTGGCTTCTAGCGGAAGCACAGATACGCAGTATTTT.

The CDR3 loop is CASSLRDSEAFF. As DNA, the CDR3 is TGTGCCAGCAGCTTGAGGGACAGTGAAGCTTTCTTT. V and J are TRBV7-9 and TRBJ1-1, with TRBD1 identical over 7 bases. There are 12 residues in the CDR3. Per the germline V gene, CDR1 is SEHNR and CDR2 is FQNEAQ (reference sequence). With V trimmed by 3 bases and J by 7 bases, 2 bases remained unmatched.

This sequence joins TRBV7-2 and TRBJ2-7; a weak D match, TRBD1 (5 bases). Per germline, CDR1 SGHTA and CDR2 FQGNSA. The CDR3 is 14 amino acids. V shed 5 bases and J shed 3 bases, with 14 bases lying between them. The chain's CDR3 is CASSPKGWGYEQYF. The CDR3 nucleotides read TGTGCCAGCAGCCCAAAGGGGTGGGGCTACGAGCAGTACTTC.

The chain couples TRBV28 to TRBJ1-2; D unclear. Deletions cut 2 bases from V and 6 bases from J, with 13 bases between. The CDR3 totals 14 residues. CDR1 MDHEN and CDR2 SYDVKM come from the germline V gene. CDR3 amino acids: CASSLEQAIHGYTF. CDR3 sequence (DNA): TGTGCCAGCAGTTTAGAGCAGGCCATCCATGGCTACACCTTC.

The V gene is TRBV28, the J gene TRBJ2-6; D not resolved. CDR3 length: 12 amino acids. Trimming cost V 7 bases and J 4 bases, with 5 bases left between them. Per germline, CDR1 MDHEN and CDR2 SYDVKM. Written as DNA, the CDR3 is TGTGCCAGCATGCGGGGGGCCAACGTCCTGACTTTC. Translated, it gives CASMRGANVLTF.

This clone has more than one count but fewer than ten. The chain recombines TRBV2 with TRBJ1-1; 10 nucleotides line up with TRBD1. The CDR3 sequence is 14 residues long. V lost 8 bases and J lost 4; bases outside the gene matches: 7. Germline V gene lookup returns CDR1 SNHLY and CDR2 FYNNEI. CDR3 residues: CASGRDRGSTEAFF. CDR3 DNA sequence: TGTGCCAGCGGCCGGGACAGGGGCAGCACTGAAGCTTTCTTT.

The CDR3 sequence is CATSRDRQGAHGYTF. The CDR3 DNA reads TGTGCCACCAGCAGAGATCGGCAGGGGGCACATGGCTACACCTTC. The chain joins TRBV15 to TRBJ1-2; 8 nucleotides match TRBD1. The germline CDR1 and CDR2 sequences are LNHNV and YYDKDF (reference sequence). J gave up 6 bases and V 0 bases, and 6 bases lay outside the gene matches. This CDR3 contains 15 residues.

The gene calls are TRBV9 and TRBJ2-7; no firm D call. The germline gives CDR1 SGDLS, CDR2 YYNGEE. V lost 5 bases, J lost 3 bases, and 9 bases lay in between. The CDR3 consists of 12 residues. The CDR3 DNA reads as TGTGCCAGCAGTAGCTCCCACTACGAGCAGTACTTC. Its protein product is CASSSSHYEQYF.

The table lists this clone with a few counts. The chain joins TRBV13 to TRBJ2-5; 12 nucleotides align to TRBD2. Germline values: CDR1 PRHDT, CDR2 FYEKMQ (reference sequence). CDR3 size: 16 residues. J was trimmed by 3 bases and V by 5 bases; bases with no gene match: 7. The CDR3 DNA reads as TGTGCCAGCAGCCCAAGGACTAGCGGGAATAAAGAGACCCAGTACTTC. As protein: CASSPRTSGNKETQYF.

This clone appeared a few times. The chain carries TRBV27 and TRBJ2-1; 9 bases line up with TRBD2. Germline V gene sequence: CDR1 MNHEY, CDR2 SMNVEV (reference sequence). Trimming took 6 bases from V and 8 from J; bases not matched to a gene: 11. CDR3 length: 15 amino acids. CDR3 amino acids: CASSRQLAGVYEQFF. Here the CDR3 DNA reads TGTGCCAGCAGCCGCCAACTAGCGGGCGTCTATGAGCAGTTCTTC.

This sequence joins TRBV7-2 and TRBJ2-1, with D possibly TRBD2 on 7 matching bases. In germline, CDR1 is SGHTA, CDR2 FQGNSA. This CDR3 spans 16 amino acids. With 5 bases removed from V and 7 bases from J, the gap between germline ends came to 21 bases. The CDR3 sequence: CASSRRRGHWGNEQFF. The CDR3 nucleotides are TGTGCCAGCAGCCGGCGGCGGGGGCATTGGGGGAATGAGCAGTTCTTC.

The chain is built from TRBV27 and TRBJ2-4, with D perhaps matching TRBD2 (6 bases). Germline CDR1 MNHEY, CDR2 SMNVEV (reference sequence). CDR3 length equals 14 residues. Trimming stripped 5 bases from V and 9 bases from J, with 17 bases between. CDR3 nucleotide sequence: TGTGCCAGCAGTCTGGACTGGAGGGCGGGCATTCAGTACTTC. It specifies CASSLDWRAGIQYF.

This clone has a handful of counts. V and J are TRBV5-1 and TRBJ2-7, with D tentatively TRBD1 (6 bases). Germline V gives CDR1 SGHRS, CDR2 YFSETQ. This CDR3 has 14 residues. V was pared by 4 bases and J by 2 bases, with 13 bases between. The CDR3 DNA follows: TGCGCCAGCAGCGTCCGGGACACAACCTACGAGCAGTACTTC. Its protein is CASSVRDTTYEQYF. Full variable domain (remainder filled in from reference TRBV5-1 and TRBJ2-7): KAGVTQTPRYLIKTRGQQVTLSCSPISGHRSVSWYQQTPGQGLQFLFEYFSETQRNKGNFPGRFSGRQFSNSRSEMNVSTLELGDSALYLCASSVRDTTYEQYFGPGTRLTVT.

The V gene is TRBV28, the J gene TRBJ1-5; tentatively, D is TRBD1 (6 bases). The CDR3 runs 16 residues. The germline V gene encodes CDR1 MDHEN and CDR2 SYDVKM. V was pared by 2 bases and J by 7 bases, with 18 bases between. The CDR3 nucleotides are TGTGCCAGCAGTTTAGATCACGGGACACAAGAACAGCCCCAGCATTTT. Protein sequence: CASSLDHGTQEQPQHF.

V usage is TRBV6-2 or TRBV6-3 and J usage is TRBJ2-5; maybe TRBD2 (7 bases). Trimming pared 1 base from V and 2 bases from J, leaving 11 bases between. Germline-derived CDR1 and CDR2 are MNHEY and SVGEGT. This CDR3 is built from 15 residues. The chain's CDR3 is CASSYLGGGQETQYF. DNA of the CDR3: TGTGCCAGCAGTTACTTGGGAGGGGGGCAAGAGACCCAGTACTTC.

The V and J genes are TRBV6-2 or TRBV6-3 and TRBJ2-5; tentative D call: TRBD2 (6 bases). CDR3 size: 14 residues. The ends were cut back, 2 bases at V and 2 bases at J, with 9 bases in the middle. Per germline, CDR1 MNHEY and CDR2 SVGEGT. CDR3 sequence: CASSYAGMQETQYF. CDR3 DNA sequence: TGTGCCAGCAGTTACGCGGGGATGCAAGAGACCCAGTACTTC.

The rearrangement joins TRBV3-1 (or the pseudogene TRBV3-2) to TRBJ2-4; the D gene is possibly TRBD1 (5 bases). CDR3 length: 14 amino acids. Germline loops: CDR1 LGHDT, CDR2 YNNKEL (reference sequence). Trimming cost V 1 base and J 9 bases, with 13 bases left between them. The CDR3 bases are TGTGCCAGCAGCCAAGGGGGTGCAGGGTTCATTCAGTACTTC. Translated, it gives CASSQGGAGFIQYF.

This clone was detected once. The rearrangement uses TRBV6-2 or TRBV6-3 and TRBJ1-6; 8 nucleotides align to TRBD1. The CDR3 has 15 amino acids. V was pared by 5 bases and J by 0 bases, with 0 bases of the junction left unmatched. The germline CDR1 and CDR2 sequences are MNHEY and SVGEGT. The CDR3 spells CASSDRGSYNSPLHF. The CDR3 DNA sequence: TGTGCCAGCAGTGACAGGGGCTCCTATAATTCACCCCTCCACTTT.

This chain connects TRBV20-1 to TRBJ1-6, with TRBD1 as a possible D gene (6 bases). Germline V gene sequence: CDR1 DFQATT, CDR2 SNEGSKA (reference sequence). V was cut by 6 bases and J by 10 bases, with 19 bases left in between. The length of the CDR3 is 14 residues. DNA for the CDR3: TGCAGTGCCAGTTACAGGGAACAGGGATCACCCCTCCACTTT. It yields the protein CSASYREQGSPLHF.